The rows below give T cell receptor beta chains drawn from one sample of a study of Ad26.COV2.S vaccination and SARS-CoV-2 variants. Profiled with immunoSEQ multiplex PCR; TCRdb holds only in-frame clones, not every one. The sample shows 300,000 to 450,000 clones, approximately 81% of them seen only once. Sample: peripheral blood, taken in a trial of Ad26.COV2.S vaccine versus placebo. The receptors were sampled from a person aged 18-65 years who received the Ad26.COV2.S COVID-19 vaccine or a placebo. The CDR3 runs from the conserved cysteine through the conserved F or W. A D gene is named only where the DNA matches it firmly. Clone size appears in some rows only: once, few, many, or a class for an expanded clone.

J,D,size,V,DNA,CDR3
TRBJ2-5,TRBD2,NA,TRBV5-4,TGTGCCAGCAGCTTGTTACTAGCGGGAGGGCCGACAGAGACCCAGTACTTC,CASSLLLAGGPTETQYF
TRBJ1-4,NA,NA,TRBV4-3,TGCGCCAGCAGCCAAGATACAGGCACCAATTTCGGAAAACTGTTTTTT,CASSQDTGTNFGKLFF
TRBJ2-7,TRBD2,once,TRBV11-2,TGTGCCAGCAGCAACACCGGGACTAGCGGGTCCTACGAGCAGTACTTC,CASSNTGTSGSYEQYF
TRBJ2-1,TRBD1,NA,TRBV10-3,TGTGCCATCAGTGAGAAACAGGGGGCGAGATACAATGAGCAGTTCTTC,CAISEKQGARYNEQFF
TRBJ2-3,NA,NA,TRBV28,TGTGCCAGCAGTTTAGCGTCCGAAGATACGCAGTATTTT,CASSLASEDTQYF
TRBJ1-1,NA,NA,TRBV14,TGTGCCAGCAACCGTCTAGTCGACACTGAAGCTTTCTTT,CASNRLVDTEAFF
TRBJ2-7,NA,NA,TRBV5-4,TGTGCCAGCAGCGACCGGGACGGGACCTTCTACGAGCAGTACTTC,CASSDRDGTFYEQYF
TRBJ2-3,NA,NA,TRBV5-1,TGCGCCAGCAGCCCCTCTAACACACACACAGATACGCAGTATTTT,CASSPSNTHTDTQYF
TRBJ2-3,TRBD1,NA,TRBV29-1,TGCAGCGTTGAAGACAGGGGGCCCGCAGATACGCAGTATTTT,CSVEDRGPADTQYF
TRBJ2-1,NA,once,TRBV2,TGTGCCAGCAGTGAACTCCCTAGAGCCCTCAATGAGCAGTTCTTC,CASSELPRALNEQFF
TRBJ2-1,NA,NA,TRBV11-2,TGTGCCAGCAGCCCCCGGAGGGGCTCCTACAATGAGCAGTTCTTC,CASSPRRGSYNEQFF
TRBJ2-1,NA,once,TRBV28,TGTGCCAGCACCGCAGGGTCAAGCCAGTACAATGAGCAGTTCTTC,CASTAGSSQYNEQFF
TRBJ2-5,TRBD1,NA,TRBV28,TGTGCCAGCAAACAGGGGCAAGAGACCCAGTACTTC,CASKQGQETQYF
TRBJ2-3,TRBD1,NA,TRBV7-9,TGTGCCAGCAGCCCAAGGACAGGGCACCCCGACAGGACAGATACGCAGTATTTT,CASSPRTGHPDRTDTQYF
TRBJ1-5,NA,NA,TRBV5-1,TGCGCCAGCAGCTTAGGGCAGGCCGGTCAGCCCCAGCATTTT,CASSLGQAGQPQHF
TRBJ1-2,NA,NA,TRBV29-1,TGCAGCGCTACTGGGGGCAGTGGCTATGGCTACACCTTC,CSATGGSGYGYTF
TRBJ2-7,NA,NA,TRBV14,TGTGCCAGCAGCCAAGGGGTGGGGTTCGGCTACGAGCAGTACTTC,CASSQGVGFGYEQYF
TRBJ2-2,NA,once,TRBV3-1/TRBV3-2,TGTGCCAGCAGCCAAACGCTGGGGGGCGGGGAGCTGTTTTTT,CASSQTLGGGELFF
TRBJ2-3,TRBD2,NA,TRBV5-1,TGCGCCAGCAGCTTGGAATCTAGCGGGCCAGATACGCAGTATTTT,CASSLESSGPDTQYF
TRBJ1-2,NA,NA,TRBV7-9,TGTGCCAGCAGCTCGACCGGGTCTTTGGGGAACGGCTACACCTTC,CASSSTGSLGNGYTF
TRBJ2-1,TRBD2,NA,TRBV2,TGTGCCAGCTGCCTCATTACCTGGGCTAGCGGTACCTACAATGAGCAGTTCTTC,CASCLITWASGTYNEQFF
TRBJ1-6,TRBD1,NA,TRBV11-2,TGTGCCAGCAGCGCTAGGGGCGGGACAGGGAGCTCCTATAATTCACCCCTCCACTTT,CASSARGGTGSSYNSPLHF
TRBJ2-1,NA,NA,TRBV5-4,TGTGCCAGCAGCTTGTGGGGGGCGGCCTACAATGAGCAGTTCTTC,CASSLWGAAYNEQFF